The 2 T cell receptor beta chains in this list originate from one sample, sequenced in a study of response to subunit inactivated influenza vaccine. One entry per CDR3 protein, called by TCRdb with MiXCR from the RT-PCR reads. Of 550,000 to 600,000 distinct CDR3 sequences in the sample, 12% were seen once. This sample comprised PBMCs from blood, obtained on the day of vaccination. The source is a man in his fifties who received an inactivated influenza vaccine.

In its sample, this clonotype was seen many times. The chain uses TRBV4-3 and TRBJ2-7; 12 bases are a match to TRBD2. V was pared by 5 bases and J by 12 bases, with 11 bases of the junction left unmatched. The CDR3 is 14 amino acids. The germline CDR1 and CDR2 sequences are LGHNA and YSLEER. The CDR3 sequence: CASSEWTSGVQRYF. The CDR3 bases are TGCGCCAGCAGCGAATGGACTAGCGGGGTTCAGCGGTACTTC.

The rearrangement uses TRBV7-8 and TRBJ1-5; no definite D call. This CDR3 region has 16 residues. Germline V gene data show CDR1 as SGHVS and CDR2 as FQNEAQ. Trimming cost V 0 bases and J 0 bases, with 9 bases left between them. CDR3 region: CASSLARGYSNQPQHF. The CDR3 DNA follows: TGTGCCAGCAGCTTAGCCCGCGGGTATAGCAATCAGCCCCAGCATTTT. Full variable domain (rest looked up from reference TRBV7-8 and TRBJ1-5): GAGVSQSPRYKVAKRGQDVALRCDPISGHVSLFWYQQALGQGPEFLTYFQNEAQLDKSGLPSDRFFAERPEGSVSTLKIQRTQQEDSAVYLCASSLARGYSNQPQHFGDGTRLSIL.